This T cell receptor (beta chain) is from a study of cytomegalovirus exposure and HLA in healthy donors. A word on this clone: Its antigen is as yet unknown.

13 Jbeta primers and 60 Vbeta primers were used for the PCR. Method: immunoSEQ multiplex PCR; TCRdb's copy keeps in-frame clones and lacks some. Of approximately 82,000 clones in the sample, around 70% were seen once. Per germline, CDR1 SGHRS and CDR2 YFSETQ. The CDR3 totals 13 residues. V lost 5 bases, J lost 6 bases, and 14 bases lay in between. Overall study findings and caveats: Sequencing depth roughly uniform across donors was assumed in presence/absence analyses.

The receptor was isolated from a woman between 50 and 59 years old in good health and CMV-seropositive. Material for sequencing was PBMCs. This chain uses TRBV5-1 with TRBJ1-1; D not certain. The CDR3 DNA sequence: TGCGCCAGCAGAGAAACAGCTCGTCCTGAAGCTTTCTTT. This gives the protein CASRETARPEAFF. The whole variable domain, filled in from reference TRBV5-1 and TRBJ1-1, reads KAGVTQTPRYLIKTRGQQVTLSCSPISGHRSVSWYQQTPGQGLQFLFEYFSETQRNKGNFPGRFSGRQFSNSRSEMNVSTLELGDSALYLCASRETARPEAFFGQGTRLTVV.